The 32 T cell receptor beta chains listed next were all sequenced from one sample in a study of blood T cells in healthy people across ages (dated by TCRdb to 2014 to 2015). The library was generated by 5' RACE. Sequencing used an Illumina HiSeq 2500. The second PCR ran for about 6 to 12 cycles and used a J-beta primer mix along with a sample-barcoded 5' primer. TCRdb reran the public reads through fastp at Q25 and MiXCR, keeping productive beta chains. Under each unique CDR3 protein, matching rows form one entry showing the most common genes and DNA. The sample table lists around 800,000 distinct CDR3 sequences, about half of them with a count of one. Over 15% of the sample belongs to the ten largest clones. The sequenced sample consisted of blood. Receptors were obtained from a man of 80 years or more in good health.

In its sample, this clonotype was seen a few times. V is TRBV3-1 and J is TRBJ1-2; 7 bases are a match to TRBD1. CDR3 length: 15 amino acids. J lost 3 bases, V lost 4 bases, and 8 bases had no gene match. Germline V CDR1 and CDR2: LGHDT, YNNKEL (reference sequence). The CDR3 here is CASSPDRLRDYGYTF. In DNA, the CDR3 is TGTGCCAGCAGCCCGGACAGGCTCCGGGACTATGGCTACACCTTC.

In its sample, this clonotype was seen many times. The J gene is TRBJ2-3, the V gene TRBV12-3 or TRBV12-4; 9 bases map to TRBD2. The CDR3 runs to 16 residues. J lost 2 bases, V lost 6 bases, and 9 bases had no gene match. In DNA, the CDR3 is TGTGCCAGCAGCCCATCAAGCGGGAGGAACACAGATACGCAGTATTTT. Translated, it gives CASSPSSGRNTDTQYF.

This clonotype was detected a few times. The rearrangement links TRBV19 to TRBJ2-1; 8 bases are shared with TRBD2. The V gene end was trimmed by 3 bases and the J gene end by 9 bases; junction bases not matched to a gene: 1. This CDR3 contains 12 residues. Germline loops: CDR1 LNHDA, CDR2 SQIVND (reference sequence). In DNA, the CDR3 is TGTGCCAGTAGTATCCGGGGGGGTGAGCAGTTCTTC. Its translation is CASSIRGGEQFF.

V is TRBV12-3 or TRBV12-4 and J is TRBJ1-5, with D hard to call. V was cut by 1 base and J by 7 bases, with 11 bases left in between. The CDR3 sequence is 14 residues long. CDR3 region: CASSLGGPIQPQHF. The CDR3 DNA reads as TGTGCCAGCAGTTTAGGAGGTCCTATCCAGCCCCAGCATTTT.

The chain joins TRBV5-5 to TRBJ2-2; D gene unclear. There are 14 residues in the CDR3. Trimming removed 3 bases from V and 1 base from J, with 7 bases in between. Germline V CDR1 and CDR2: SGHKS, YYEKEE (reference sequence). CDR3 bases: TGTGCCAGCAGCTGGGTGGGGAACACCGGGGAGCTGTTTTTT. This encodes CASSWVGNTGELFF.

This chain connects TRBV15 to TRBJ1-5; the D is unclear. Germline V lookup: CDR1 LNHNV, CDR2 YYDKDF (reference sequence). The germline V and J ends were trimmed by 0 bases and 3 bases, with 6 bases remaining between them. This CDR3 has 14 amino acids. This CDR3 is CATSRDQDNQPQHF. CDR3 sequence (DNA): TGTGCCACCAGCAGAGACCAGGACAATCAGCCCCAGCATTTT.

The chain joins TRBV9 to TRBJ2-3, with D possibly TRBD2 on 5 matching bases. CDR1 and CDR2 from the germline V gene are SGDLS and YYNGEE. This CDR3 is 15 amino acids long. Trimming left V 0 bases short and J 3 bases short, with 11 bases between. In DNA, the CDR3 is TGTGCCAGCAGCGTAGACGAGGGTGTGACAGATACGCAGTATTTT. Protein: CASSVDEGVTDTQYF.

This clonotype was detected only once. This chain connects TRBV15 to TRBJ2-7, with 7 bases that match TRBD1. Germline V lookup: CDR1 LNHNV, CDR2 YYDKDF (reference sequence). This CDR3 is built from 14 residues. V shed 1 base and J 7 bases; nucleotides not matched to a gene: 7. The CDR3 nucleotides are TGTGCCACCAGCAGAGCCCTACAGGGACAGGAGCAGTACTTC. Its translation: CATSRALQGQEQYF.

This chain connects TRBV27 to TRBJ1-1; TRBD1 matches at 7 bases. Germline V gene data show CDR1 as MNHEY and CDR2 as SMNVEV (reference sequence). After removal of 4 bases from V and 2 bases from J, the junction contained 7 bases not matched to a gene. CDR3 length equals 15 residues. The CDR3 here is CASSSYRGRNTEAFF. The CDR3, as DNA: TGTGCCAGCAGTTCCTACAGGGGCCGAAACACTGAAGCTTTCTTT.

CDR3 DNA sequence: TGTGCCAGCCGGGACAGCCGCTACGAGCAGTACTTC. The encoded protein is CASRDSRYEQYF. This rearrangement joins TRBV4-2 to TRBJ2-7, with TRBD1 identical over 7 bases. V shed 8 bases and J 3 bases; nucleotides not matched to a gene: 4. CDR3 length equals 12 residues. The V gene's germline CDR1 is LGHNA and CDR2 YNFKEQ.

The chain is built from TRBV28 and TRBJ2-7, with 10 bases fitting TRBD1. This CDR3 is built from 15 residues. Germline lookup yields CDR1 MDHEN and CDR2 SYDVKM. V was clipped by 8 bases and J by 7 bases; unmatched bases: 14. DNA of the CDR3: TGTGCCAGCTCAATCCCCGGGACAGGGGTACGGGAGCAGTACTTC. Amino acid sequence: CASSIPGTGVREQYF.

The rearrangement links TRBV13 to TRBJ2-1; D uncertain. The CDR3 loop spans 13 amino acids. The germline V gene has CDR1 PRHDT and CDR2 FYEKMQ (reference sequence). The ends were cut back, 6 bases at V and 10 bases at J, with 16 bases in the middle. CDR3 in amino acids: CASSQDLSEEQFF. The DNA of the CDR3 is TGTGCCAGCAGTCAGGACCTATCTGAAGAGCAGTTCTTC.

The chain employs TRBV29-1 and TRBJ2-1; D not certain. Germline V CDR1 and CDR2: SQVTM, ANQGSEA. The CDR3 is 12 residues long. Trimming took off 1 base at V and 3 bases at J, with 4 bases between the two ends. CDR3 region: CSVEGGYNEQFF. The CDR3 DNA sequence: TGCAGCGTTGAAGGCGGCTACAATGAGCAGTTCTTC.

This clonotype turned up a few times. The gene calls are TRBV12-3 or TRBV12-4 and TRBJ2-1; the D is unclear. Trimming cost V 3 bases and J 2 bases, with 11 bases left between them. The length of the CDR3 is 15 residues. CDR3 residues: CASSFGLDAYNEQFF. For the CDR3, the DNA is TGTGCCAGCAGTTTTGGCTTGGACGCCTACAATGAGCAGTTCTTC.

A note on this clonotype: The junction departs from germline at one end; a sequencing error may be responsible. This chain uses TRBV28 with TRBJ1-1, with TRBD1 as a possible D gene (6 bases). The CDR3 has 15 amino acids. CDR1 is MDHEN, CDR2 SYDVKM, per germline. CDR3 bases: TGTGCCAGCCTTAAAGGGGGTGGGATGAACACTGAGGCTTTCTTT. It yields the protein CASLKGGGMNTEAFF.

This clonotype was observed a handful of times. V and J are TRBV7-2 and TRBJ2-2; 9 bases are shared with TRBD2. J lost 6 bases, V lost 1 base, and 9 bases had no gene match. Germline V lookup: CDR1 SGHTA, CDR2 FQGNSA. CDR3 length equals 17 residues. The CDR3 DNA reads as TGTGCCAGCAGCTTAGTCAGATTAGCGGGAGATGCCGGGGAGCTGTTTTTT. Its protein product is CASSLVRLAGDAGELFF.

This clonotype has just a few counts. The chain recombines TRBV7-3 with TRBJ2-5; TRBD1 might be the D (6 bases). The CDR3 has 16 amino acids. Germline CDR1 is SGHTA and CDR2 is FQGTGA. V was shortened by 4 bases and J by 2 bases, with 17 bases between the two germline ends. DNA of the CDR3: TGTGCCAGCAGCTCCGTTCCCCGCAGGGGACAAGAGACCCAGTACTTC. This encodes CASSSVPRRGQETQYF.

Comments on this clonotype: A much larger clone lies one base from this, so it may be a read error. The V gene is TRBV12-3 or TRBV12-4, the J gene TRBJ1-2; a possible D gene is TRBD1 (5 bases). The CDR3 has 13 residues. The CDR3 DNA reads as TGTGCCAGCAGTTTCCTGGCAGACCGGGGCTACATCTTC. It codes for CASSFLADRGYIF.

The chain links TRBV7-6 to TRBJ2-7; 12 bases line up with TRBD2. Germline V gene lookup returns CDR1 SGHVS and CDR2 FNYEAQ. J was trimmed by 7 bases and V by 1 base; bases with no gene match: 5. The CDR3 is 15 residues long. In DNA form, the CDR3 reads TGTGCCAGCAGCTTAGGGACTAGCGGGATGGAAGAGCAGTACTTC. Its protein product is CASSLGTSGMEEQYF.

This clonotype was found a few times. This chain links TRBV28 with TRBJ2-7; 8 nucleotides align to TRBD2. Germline V gives CDR1 MDHEN, CDR2 SYDVKM. V lost 5 bases, J lost 3 bases, and 9 bases stayed unmatched. The CDR3 is 15 amino acids. CDR3 loop: CASSAGTSNIYEQYF. CDR3 DNA: TGTGCCAGCAGTGCCGGGACTAGTAACATCTACGAGCAGTACTTC.

The rearrangement joins TRBV5-1 to TRBJ1-2; possible D gene TRBD1, 6 bases. The CDR3 totals 14 residues. With 5 bases removed from V and 7 bases from J, the gap between germline ends came to 18 bases. Germline assignment: CDR1 SGHRS and CDR2 YFSETQ. The CDR3 region has the DNA TGCGCCAGCAGATCCCGGACAGCCGACGTTGGCTACACCTTC. It translates to CASRSRTADVGYTF.

The table lists this clonotype with many counts. The chain links TRBV28 to TRBJ2-5; tentative D call: TRBD2 (5 bases). CDR1 and CDR2 from the germline V gene are MDHEN and SYDVKM. With 2 bases removed from V and 5 bases from J, the gap between germline ends came to 6 bases. This CDR3 is 12 amino acids long. CDR3 in DNA: TGTGCCAGCAGTTTAAGGGAGGAGACCCAGTACTTC. This codes for CASSLREETQYF.

V is TRBV11-2 and J is TRBJ2-1; 8 bases are shared with TRBD2. The germline V gene has CDR1 SGHAT and CDR2 FQNNGV. The CDR3 is 15 amino acids. V was clipped by 3 bases and J by 4 bases; unmatched bases: 5. Written as DNA, the CDR3 is TGTGCCAGCAGCTTGGATACTAGCGGATACAATGAGCAGTTCTTC. Its protein product is CASSLDTSGYNEQFF.

This chain uses TRBV5-1 with TRBJ1-6; no clear D. V lost 4 bases and J 6 bases, leaving 11 bases between the germline ends. The CDR3 covers 14 residues. Looked up from germline, CDR1 is SGHRS and CDR2 is YFSETQ. The CDR3 DNA reads as TGCGCCAGCAGCGTGGAAGGGATTAATTCACCCCTCCACTTT. Protein: CASSVEGINSPLHF.

This clonotype was detected only a few times. The chain links TRBV7-2 to TRBJ1-5, with 7 bases identical to TRBD1. This CDR3 comprises 14 residues. The germline CDR1 and CDR2 sequences are SGHTA and FQGNSA. V shed 4 bases, J shed 5 bases, and the junction held 5 bases outside the gene matches. Written as DNA, the CDR3 is TGTGCCAGCAGCTCGACAGGGTTTCATCAGCCCCAGCATTTT. This sequence encodes CASSSTGFHQPQHF.

This chain links TRBV20-1 with TRBJ2-6, with TRBD2 matching 7 bases. Germline V gives CDR1 DFQATT, CDR2 SNEGSKA (reference sequence). Trimming cost V 5 bases and J 0 bases; bases outside gene matches: 4. The CDR3 sequence is 15 residues long. The CDR3 DNA is TGCAGTGCTGGAAAGCGGGGCTCTGGGGCCAACGTCCTGACTTTC. It encodes CSAGKRGSGANVLTF.

In its sample, this clonotype was seen many times. The rearrangement joins TRBV7-2 to TRBJ2-3, with 9 bases lining up with TRBD2. Germline CDR1 reads SGHTA; CDR2 reads FQGNSA. The V gene end was trimmed by 6 bases and the J gene end by 3 bases; junction bases not matched to a gene: 7. CDR3 length equals 15 residues. CDR3 amino acids: CASRLSGSGTDTQYF. The CDR3, as DNA: TGTGCCAGCAGACTTAGCGGGAGTGGGACAGATACGCAGTATTTT.

This chain uses TRBV4-3 with TRBJ1-4; no clear D. V lost 4 bases and J 2 bases, leaving 8 bases between the germline ends. CDR1 is LGHNA, CDR2 YSLEER, per germline. The CDR3 has 14 amino acids. The CDR3 DNA is TGCGCCAGCAGCCCAATGGAGACTAATGAAAAACTGTTTTTT. This codes for CASSPMETNEKLFF.

The chain recombines TRBV25-1 with TRBJ2-1, with 9 bases fitting TRBD1. The CDR3 has 16 amino acids. V gave up 4 bases and J gave up 5 bases; unmatched junction bases: 9. CDR1 and CDR2 (germline): MGHDK, SYGVNS. The DNA of the CDR3 is TGTGCCAGCAGTGCCCGTACAGGGGGCCTACACAATGAGCAGTTCTTC. Its protein is CASSARTGGLHNEQFF.

This clonotype was counted a single time. A much larger clone lies one base from this, so it may be a read error. Here the CDR3 reads CASSLVSSGGKQFF. DNA for the CDR3: TGCGCCAGCAGCTTGGTGAGTAGCGGGGGCAAGCAGTTCTTC. The chain joins TRBV5-1 to TRBJ2-1; TRBD2 agrees at 9 bases. Germline V gives CDR1 SGHRS, CDR2 YFSETQ. V dropped 0 bases and J dropped 11; count of bases not matched to a gene: 6. This CDR3 region has 14 residues.

This rearrangement joins TRBV27 to TRBJ2-2, with D tentatively TRBD2 (6 bases). Trimming took 5 bases from V and 0 from J, leaving 13 bases between them. CDR3 length: 16 residues. Germline CDR1 reads MNHEY; CDR2 reads SMNVEV (reference sequence). CDR3 in amino acids: CASSLSAGPNTGELFF. DNA for the CDR3: TGTGCCAGCAGTCTTTCAGCGGGTCCGAACACCGGGGAGCTGTTTTTT.

This clonotype was picked up a small number of times. The chain joins TRBV4-2 to TRBJ2-1; D remains unclear. The germline gives CDR1 LGHNA, CDR2 YNFKEQ. The V end was cut by 0 bases, the J end by 8 bases, with 14 bases between. The CDR3 has 15 amino acids. CDR3 region: CASSQEVASGYEQFF. The DNA of the CDR3 is TGTGCCAGCAGCCAAGAGGTAGCTAGTGGATATGAGCAGTTCTTC.